These T cell receptor beta chains were read from a single sample in a study of blood T cell repertoires in COVID-19. Libraries were prepared by immunoSEQ multiplex PCR; TCRdb keeps only in-frame clonotypes and omits some of them. The sample consists of over 300,000 clones, around 88% of them appearing once. Sequenced input: peripheral blood. The receptors originated from a woman between 50 and 59 years old with acute or convalescent COVID-19. CDR3s include the opening cysteine and the closing phenylalanine or tryptophan. Fields, in order: D gene, J gene, clone size, V gene, CDR3 DNA, CDR3 protein. A D gene is named only where the DNA matches it firmly. Clone size appears in some rows only: once, few, many, or a class for an expanded clone.

>.|TRBJ2-4|.|TRBV5-6
TGTGCCAGCAGCTTGGAACGGGGGGCCTTGGCCAAAAACATTCAGTACTTC
CASSLERGALAKNIQYF
>TRBD2|TRBJ2-1|.|TRBV5-1
TGCGCCAGCAGCTTGAATCCGGCGGGGGGGCAGGTCAATGAGCAGTTCTTC
CASSLNPAGGQVNEQFF
>.|TRBJ1-6|.|TRBV5-8
TGTGCCAGCAGACCCGGGCGGACAGCTATGAATTCACCCCTCCACTTT
CASRPGRTAMNSPLHF
>TRBD2|TRBJ2-1|.|TRBV6-5
TGTGCCAGCAGAAGACCTAGCGGGAGGAATGAGCAGTTCTTC
CASRRPSGRNEQFF
>.|TRBJ1-1|.|TRBV29-1
TGCAGCGTTGGGGAGGGAATGAACACTGAAGCTTTCTTT
CSVGEGMNTEAFF
>.|TRBJ1-3|.|TRBV7-8
TGTGCCAGCACCGAACAACGGAGCTCTGGAAACACCATATATTTT
CASTEQRSSGNTIYF
>TRBD1|TRBJ2-2|.|TRBV2
TGTGCCAGCAGGGGGGACAGAAACACCGGGGAGCTGTTTTTT
CASRGDRNTGELFF
>.|TRBJ1-6|many|TRBV4-3
TGCGCCAGCAGCCAAGTGTACAGTTATAATTCACCCCTCCACTTT
CASSQVYSYNSPLHF
>TRBD1|TRBJ2-6|.|TRBV11-3
TGTGCCAGCAGCTCGAGCCTCGACAGGGCTGGGGCCAACGTCCTGACTTTC
CASSSSLDRAGANVLTF
>TRBD1|TRBJ2-1|.|TRBV6-4
TGTGCCAGCAGTGAGAGACAGGGTCCAAATGAGCAGTTCTTC
CASSERQGPNEQFF
>.|TRBJ2-4|.|TRBV2
TGTGCCAAGTCGACAGAGTCCAAAAACATTCAGTACTTC
CAKSTESKNIQYF
>TRBD1|TRBJ2-1|.|TRBV6-4
TGTGCCAGCAGTGAAGGGGGACAGTACAATGAGCAGTTCTTC
CASSEGGQYNEQFF
>TRBD2|TRBJ2-7|.|TRBV25-1
TGTGCCACCTCCGGACTAGCGGGAGTCAACGAGCAGTACTTC
CATSGLAGVNEQYF
>.|TRBJ2-2|.|TRBV5-1
TGCGCCAGCAGTACCCGGGCGGAGGGCCCGAACACCGGGGAGCTGTTTTTT
CASSTRAEGPNTGELFF
>.|TRBJ1-2|.|TRBV10-3
TGTGCCATCAGTGTCTCGGGATCCGGCTACACCTTC
CAISVSGSGYTF
>.|TRBJ1-6|.|TRBV27
TGTGCCAGCAGTTTGGGGGGGGGCTATTCACCCCTCCACTTT
CASSLGGGYSPLHF
>TRBD2|TRBJ2-3|.|TRBV5-4
TGTGCCAGCAGCGAGCGGGGGCAAGATACGCAGTATTTT
CASSERGQDTQYF
>TRBD1|TRBJ1-4|.|TRBV5-4
TGTGCCAGCAGCCCCGGGGGGACAGGTGAAAAACTGTTTTTT
CASSPGGTGEKLFF
>.|TRBJ1-1|.|TRBV27
TGTGCCAGCAGTTTATCGCAGGACACTGAAGCTTTCTTT
CASSLSQDTEAFF
>TRBD1|TRBJ1-4|.|TRBV28
TGTGCCAGCAGTAATAACAGGGGGACCTTGGAAAAACTGTTTTTT
CASSNNRGTLEKLFF
>.|TRBJ2-1|.|TRBV7-8
TGTGCCAGCAGCCTAGTAGCTAGTTCATACAATGAGCAGTTCTTC
CASSLVASSYNEQFF
>TRBD1|TRBJ1-2|.|TRBV9
TGTGCCAGCAACCGACAGGGACTGGGGTATGGCTACACCTTC
CASNRQGLGYGYTF